The 22 T cell receptor beta chains presented below share a single source sample, sequenced in a study of T cells after somatic rescue of genetic block. The protocol was immunoSEQ multiplex PCR, while the TCRdb copy is restricted to in-frame clones and leaves out a portion. The repertoire holds around 52,000 clones, with around 96% as singletons. Sequenced material: peripheral blood mononuclear cells (PBMCs). The receptors come from a child younger than two.

A note on this clone: The sample holds other DNA sequences that translate to the same CDR3. V gene TRBV7-7 combines with J gene TRBJ2-1; 13 bases match TRBD2. The CDR3 spans 15 residues. Trimming cost V 1 base and J 6 bases; bases outside gene matches: 0. CDR1 is SSHAT, CDR2 FNYEAQ, per germline (reference sequence). For the CDR3, the DNA is TGTGCCAGCAGCTTAGGGACTAGCGGGAGCAATGAGCAGTTCTTC. It is translated as CASSLGTSGSNEQFF.

This chain connects TRBV5-3 to TRBJ1-2; 8 bases fit TRBD1. Being an ORF, TRBV5-3 has a function that is uncertain. The CDR3 consists of 13 residues. V was clipped by 4 bases and J by 4 bases; unmatched bases: 3. The CDR3 bases are TGTGCCAGAAGCCGTGACAGGGGCTATGGCTACACCTTC. This encodes CARSRDRGYGYTF.

The J gene is TRBJ2-1, the V gene TRBV5-1; possible D gene TRBD2, 5 bases. Between the trimmed V and J ends, which lost 2 bases and 3 bases, there was a span of 12 bases. The CDR3 sequence is 15 residues long. From germline, CDR1 is SGHRS and CDR2 YFSETQ. CDR3 in DNA: TGCGCCAGCAGCTTTCTAGCAAGGCACTACAATGAGCAGTTCTTC. Encoded protein: CASSFLARHYNEQFF. Complete variable domain (other parts from reference TRBV5-1 and TRBJ2-1): KAGVTQTPRYLIKTRGQQVTLSCSPISGHRSVSWYQQTPGQGLQFLFEYFSETQRNKGNFPGRFSGRQFSNSRSEMNVSTLELGDSALYLCASSFLARHYNEQFFGPGTRLTVL.

As to this clone: The final CDR3 position lacks the conserved phenylalanine or tryptophan, pointing to a likely read error. The chain joins TRBV9 to TRBJ1-2, with D hard to call. Germline-derived CDR1 and CDR2 are SGDLS and YYNGEE. The CDR3 covers 13 residues. The V end lost 0 bases, the J end lost 5 bases, and 8 bases lay between the germline ends. In DNA form, the CDR3 reads TGTGCCAGCAGCGTAGGTGGGTCTTATGGCTACACCCTC. Encoded protein: CASSVGGSYGYTL.

A single count supports this clone. V and J are TRBV19 and TRBJ1-1, with D unresolved. Trimming left V 6 bases short and J 3 bases short, with 17 bases between. The CDR3 sequence is 15 residues long. Germline V lookup: CDR1 LNHDA, CDR2 SQIVND (reference sequence). The chain's CDR3 is CASRIRHGADTEAFF. CDR3 nucleotides: TGTGCCAGTAGAATACGACACGGAGCCGACACTGAAGCTTTCTTT.

This clone has just a few counts. V is TRBV30 and J is TRBJ1-1, with D tentatively TRBD1 (5 bases). V was shortened by 2 bases and J by 2 bases, with 9 bases between the two germline ends. The CDR3 runs 13 residues. Germline CDR1 and CDR2: GTSNPN and SVGIG (reference sequence). The CDR3 DNA sequence: TGTGCCTGGAGTTGGGACCTTAACACTGAAGCTTTCTTT. It codes for CAWSWDLNTEAFF.

This clone appeared a single time. The chain uses TRBV5-4 and TRBJ2-5; 12 bases align to TRBD2. After removal of 0 bases from V and 5 bases from J, the junction contained 2 bases not matched to a gene. Germline loops: CDR1 SGHNT, CDR2 YYREEE (reference sequence). The CDR3 runs 15 residues. The CDR3 loop reads CASSLGLAGGETQYF. CDR3 coding DNA: TGTGCCAGCAGCTTGGGGCTAGCGGGAGGGGAGACCCAGTACTTC.

The rearrangement uses TRBV4-2 and TRBJ1-4; D is perhaps TRBD1 (6 bases). The CDR3 totals 17 residues. Trimming took off 0 bases at V and 4 bases at J, with 15 bases between the two ends. Germline V gene sequence: CDR1 LGHNA, CDR2 YNFKEQ. The DNA of the CDR3 is TGTGCCAGCAGCCAAGATTCGTCAGGGGACCATAATGAAAAACTGTTTTTT. As protein: CASSQDSSGDHNEKLFF.

CDR3 protein: CASSPLTSFGYEQYF. The CDR3 nucleotides read TGTGCCAGCAGCCCACTAACATCTTTCGGGTACGAGCAGTACTTC. The rearrangement joins TRBV7-8 to TRBJ2-7; no clear D. Germline assignment: CDR1 SGHVS and CDR2 FQNEAQ. Trimming shortened V by 5 bases and J by 4 bases, and 18 bases separated the two germline ends. This CDR3 is built from 15 residues.

This chain links TRBV15 with TRBJ2-1, with 9 bases lining up with TRBD1. Trimming took 3 bases from V and 3 from J; bases not matched to a gene: 0. This CDR3 is built from 14 residues. Germline V lookup: CDR1 LNHNV, CDR2 YYDKDF (reference sequence). The CDR3 loop is CATSRTGGYNEQFF. DNA for the CDR3: TGTGCCACCAGCAGGACAGGGGGCTACAATGAGCAGTTCTTC.

This clone was observed a single time. V gene TRBV5-4 combines with J gene TRBJ1-4; D not certain. CDR3 length equals 14 residues. CDR1 and CDR2 (germline): SGHNT, YYREEE (reference sequence). V dropped 2 bases and J dropped 8 bases, with 13 bases sitting between them. The CDR3 region has the DNA TGTGCCAGCAGCTTCAGAGCAGGAGGGGAAAAACTGTTTTTT. Translated: CASSFRAGGEKLFF.

As concerns this clone: At one of its ends the junction is not consistent with the germline gene, which may arise from a read error. The chain has TRBV6-1 and TRBJ1-2; D is undetermined. Germline assignment: CDR1 MNHNS and CDR2 SASEGT. The CDR3 consists of 13 residues. CDR3 protein: CASREGSVGGYTF. CDR3 coding DNA: TGTGCCAGCAGGGAAGGGTCGGTTGGGGGCTACACCTTC.

CDR3 nucleotides: TGTGCCAGCAGCCAAGTAGCGATTGGAGGGTCCTCATCCTACGAGCAGTACTTC. It is translated as CASSQVAIGGSSSYEQYF. V is TRBV4-2 and J is TRBJ2-7, with a possible D match to TRBD2 (6 bases). V dropped 1 base and J dropped 1 base, with 20 bases sitting between them. This CDR3 comprises 18 residues. Germline V CDR1 and CDR2: LGHNA, YNFKEQ.

The V call is TRBV28, the J call TRBJ2-7; 7 nucleotides line up with TRBD2. The V gene's germline CDR1 is MDHEN and CDR2 SYDVKM. This CDR3 is built from 14 residues. Trimming at V came to 2 bases and at J to 2 bases, leaving 3 bases not matched to a gene. In nucleotides, the CDR3 is TGTGCCAGCAGTTTAGCGGGAGCGACCTACGAGCAGTACTTC. Encoded protein: CASSLAGATYEQYF.

This chain links TRBV2 with TRBJ2-2; D is perhaps TRBD1 or TRBD2 (5 bases each). Germline CDR1 and CDR2: SNHLY and FYNNEI. The CDR3 runs to 13 residues. Trimming took 6 bases from V and 3 from J, leaving 8 bases between them. Here the CDR3 DNA reads TGTGCCAGCAGGGGGCGGGACACCGGGGAGCTGTTTTTT. Amino acids: CASRGRDTGELFF.

V usage is TRBV6-1 and J usage is TRBJ2-2; D unclear. CDR1 and CDR2 (germline): MNHNS, SASEGT. V was clipped by 8 bases and J by 8 bases, with 6 bases between them. This CDR3 has 10 residues. CDR3 loop: CASDSGELFF. As DNA, the CDR3 is TGTGCCAGCGATTCTGGGGAGCTGTTTTTT.

This chain links TRBV10-3 with TRBJ2-2; a weak D match, TRBD1 (5 bases). The germline V gene has CDR1 ENHRY and CDR2 SYGVKD. This CDR3 has 15 residues. V gave up 3 bases and J gave up 7 bases, with 15 bases separating them. CDR3: CAISEAGITDGELFF. The CDR3 nucleotides are TGTGCCATCAGTGAAGCAGGGATAACGGACGGGGAGCTGTTTTTT.

The V call is TRBV27, the J call TRBJ1-4; D remains ambiguous. This CDR3 region has 14 residues. Between the trimmed V and J ends, which lost 3 bases and 2 bases, there was a span of 7 bases. The germline CDR1 and CDR2 sequences are MNHEY and SMNVEV (reference sequence). CDR3 amino acids: CASSFPDTNEKLFF. The DNA for the CDR3 is TGTGCCAGCAGTTTCCCAGACACTAATGAAAAACTGTTTTTT.

The chain joins TRBV4-1 to TRBJ2-7, with D perhaps matching TRBD1 (6 bases). Deletions cut 1 base from V and 0 bases from J, with 10 bases between. The germline gives CDR1 MGHRA, CDR2 YSYEKL. This CDR3 is built from 15 residues. The DNA for the CDR3 is TGCGCCAGCAGCCAAGTAGGGGGTAGCTCCTACGAGCAGTACTTC. Protein product: CASSQVGGSSYEQYF.

This rearrangement joins TRBV10-3 to TRBJ1-1; 10 positions match TRBD1. The junction had 0 bases not matched to a gene; V was cut back by 4 bases and J by 4 bases. Germline lookup yields CDR1 ENHRY and CDR2 SYGVKD. The CDR3 extends over 13 amino acids. CDR3: CAISGTGGTEAFF. In nucleotides, the CDR3 is TGTGCCATCAGTGGGACAGGGGGCACTGAAGCTTTCTTT.

The chain employs TRBV5-1 and TRBJ1-1; D is unclear. The CDR3 is 14 residues long. The ends were cut back, 2 bases at V and 1 base at J, with 9 bases in the middle. Germline-derived CDR1 and CDR2 are SGHRS and YFSETQ. CDR3 protein: CASSFDLPNTEAFF. The CDR3 nucleotides read TGCGCCAGCAGCTTTGACTTACCGAACACTGAAGCTTTCTTT.

This clone was seen just once. The CDR3 DNA sequence: TGTGCCAGCAGTTTATCTCGGACAGGGGGTGGCTACACCTTC. Its translation: CASSLSRTGGGYTF. This chain links TRBV28 with TRBJ1-2, with TRBD1 matching 10 bases. CDR1 and CDR2 from the germline V gene are MDHEN and SYDVKM. The CDR3 runs 14 residues. Trimming removed 1 base from V and 7 bases from J; junction bases left unmatched: 3.